Below are 2 T cell receptor beta chains sequenced from a single sample in a study of CXCR3-negative and CXCR3-positive naive CD8 T cells. The libraries of TRB cDNA were constructed through 5' RACE using UMI labels. TCRdb reanalyzed the 5' RACE reads, giving one entry per CDR3 protein sequence and no DNA. The sample table includes 35,000 to 55,000 distinct CDR3 sequences. What was sequenced was naive CXCR3- CD8+ T cells from blood. Subset here: CD45RO-CCR7+CD27+CD95- naive CD8+ T cells lacking CXCR3 (TNR3-). The receptors stem from a human donor in good health. Some clones in this sample may be carry-over from other donors' samples.

V gene TRBV28 combines with J gene TRBJ1-1; TCRdb proposes TRBD1, but this gene call is untestable without DNA. This CDR3 contains 16 residues. Germline values: CDR1 MDHEN, CDR2 SYDVKM. The CDR3 sequence: CASSSHPGHGNTEAFF. Full variable domain (remainder filled in from reference TRBV28 and TRBJ1-1): DVKVTQSSRYLVKRTGEKVFLECVQDMDHENMFWYRQDPGLGLRLIYFSYDVKMKEKGDIPEGYSVSREKKERFSLILESASTNQTSMYLCASSSHPGHGNTEAFFGQGTRLTVV.

The rearrangement joins TRBV7-6 to TRBJ2-3; there is no DNA to check the TCRdb D call of TRBD2. The CDR3 spans 17 residues. Germline CDR1 and CDR2: SGHVS and FNYEAQ. The CDR3 loop reads CASSLSWSLAGTDTQYF.